This T cell receptor (beta chain) was recorded in a study of response to subunit inactivated influenza vaccine (dated by TCRdb to the late 2010s). In the study overall: Deep quantitative T cell receptor repertoire profiling was used in the study to track responses to a trivalent subunit inactivated influenza vaccine.

Overall results and qualifications from the work: The authors suggested that each seasonal influenza vaccination may recruit only a limited number of new T cells.

In light of the paper, this sample's time point label describes: around 42 days after influenza vaccine administration. This clonotype was seen a single time. Which antigen it targets is not known. Per-nucleotide qualities are absent, and no much larger clonotype sits a single base away. One read alone is weak evidence. CDR3 length: 15 amino acids, cysteine to phenylalanine. Here the CDR3 DNA is all that survives: 45 bases in frame from base 1. CDR1 is given as MNHEY and CDR2 as SVGEGT, both from the germline V gene. V lost 7 bases and J lost 3 bases; the stretch between them is 16 bases long. Receptor libraries were prepared by RT-PCR. The data were produced on an Illumina HiSeq 2500. The public sequencing data were trimmed at Q25 with fastp and processed into clonotypes with MiXCR by TCRdb, which kept only in-frame beta chains. Entries that share a CDR3 protein sequence are merged under the most common genes and DNA. Here the sample has more than 400,000 distinct CDR3 sequences; 11% occur a single time. Around 12% of the sample is held by the ten biggest clonotypes.

The receptor chain draws on TRBV6-2 or TRBV6-3 and TRBJ2-1; the D gene is possibly TRBD1 or TRBD2, with 7 bases matching each. The sequences come from PBMCs from blood, collected roughly 6 weeks after vaccination. This TCR was recovered from a man in his forties or fifties who received an inactivated influenza vaccine. Donor details come from another sample of the same person, matched by shared clones. The DNA is as follows: TGTGCCAGCACCCACCCAGGGGGGGTCTACAATGAGCAGTTCTTC. This is translated as CASTHPGGVYNEQFF.